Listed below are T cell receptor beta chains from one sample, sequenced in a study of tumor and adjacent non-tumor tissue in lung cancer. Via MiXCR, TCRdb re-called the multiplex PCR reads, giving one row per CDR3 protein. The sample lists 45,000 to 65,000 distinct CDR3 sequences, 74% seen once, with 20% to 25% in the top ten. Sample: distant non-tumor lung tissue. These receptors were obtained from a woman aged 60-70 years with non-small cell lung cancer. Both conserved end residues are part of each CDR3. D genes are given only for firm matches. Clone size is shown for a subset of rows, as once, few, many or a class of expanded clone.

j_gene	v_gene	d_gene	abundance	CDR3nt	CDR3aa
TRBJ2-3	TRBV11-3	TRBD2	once	TGTGTCAACAGCCCCGGCCTAGCGGGGTCAACAGATACGCAGTATTTT	CVNSPGLAGSTDTQYF
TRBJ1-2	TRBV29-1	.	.	TGCAGCGTTGTTTGGGGGGCAAAGTGCTGGCTACACTTC	CSVVWGAKCWLHF
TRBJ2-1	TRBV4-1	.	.	TGCGCCAGCAGCCATACGGGGCTAGTGGGGACCAGGTCCTTC	CASSHTGLVGTRSF
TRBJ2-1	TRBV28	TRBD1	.	TGTGACAGCAGCCGGACAGGGGAATACAATGAGCAGTTCTTC	CDSSRTGEYNEQFF
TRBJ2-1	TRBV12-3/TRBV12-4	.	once	TGTGCCAGCAGTCCACGACTAGTCCAACATGGCGATGAGCAGTTCTTC	CASSPRLVQHGDEQFF
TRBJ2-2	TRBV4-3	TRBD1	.	TGCACCAGCAGCCAAGATGAAGGGACAGCCTCTAACGCCGGGGAGCTGTTTTTT	CTSSQDEGTASNAGELFF
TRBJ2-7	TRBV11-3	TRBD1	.	TGTGCCAGCAACTGGGACAGGGGGTACGAGCAGTACTTC	CASNWDRGYEQYF
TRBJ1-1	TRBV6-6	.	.	TGTGCCAGTAGTTACGTGTCCTACTTT	CASSYVSYF
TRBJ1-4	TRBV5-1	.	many	TGCGCCAGCAGCGTACGACTTGACGAAAAACTGTTTTTT	CASSVRLDEKLFF
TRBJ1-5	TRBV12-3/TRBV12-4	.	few	TGTGTCAGCAGTTTTACTACGGGCAATCAGCCCCAGCATTTT	CVSSFTTGNQPQHF
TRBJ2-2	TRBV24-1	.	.	TGTGGCACCGGTGGAATGCTAGCAGCGAACACCGGGGAGCTGTTTTTT	CGTGGMLAANTGELFF
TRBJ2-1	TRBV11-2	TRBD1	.	TGTGACAGCAGCACCCACAGGGGGCTAGAGCGCAATGAGCACCTCTTC	CDSSTHRGLERNEHLF
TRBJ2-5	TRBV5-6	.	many	TGTGCCAGCAGCCGAAGGTTCCAGACGCAAGAGACCCAGTACTTC	CASSRRFQTQETQYF
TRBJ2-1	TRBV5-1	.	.	TGCGCCAGCAGCCCGCTAGCGTGGAAGGGGGGGGAGCAGTTCTTC	CASSPLAWKGGEQFF
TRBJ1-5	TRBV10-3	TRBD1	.	TGTGCCGTCATCTCAAGGGGGACAGGGGAGCCCTTAGGCAATAAGCCCCAGCATTTT	CAVISRGTGEPLGNKPQHF
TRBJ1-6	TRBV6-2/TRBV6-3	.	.	TGTACCAGTAGTGGGAATTCACCCCTCCACTTT	CTSSGNSPLHF
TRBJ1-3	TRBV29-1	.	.	TGCAGCGTTGAGGCAGGGATGGCCGGAGACACTATATATTTT	CSVEAGMAGDTIYF
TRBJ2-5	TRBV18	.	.	TGTGCCAGCTCATCTGGGGGCCAAGAGACCCAGTACTTC	CASSSGGQETQYF
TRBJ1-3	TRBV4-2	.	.	TGTGCCAGCAGCCAAGAGGAGGGGAGCCCTTCTAGAAACATCATATATTTT	CASSQEEGSPSRNIIYF
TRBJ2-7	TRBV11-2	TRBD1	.	TGTACCAGCAGCTCGACCGGGACAGTGTATCATGTCTCCTACGAGCAGTACTTC	CTSSSTGTVYHVSYEQYF
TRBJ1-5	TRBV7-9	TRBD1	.	TGTGCCAGCAGCTTAGAGTTGGCAGGGGGGGGTCAGCCCCAGCATTTT	CASSLELAGGGQPQHF
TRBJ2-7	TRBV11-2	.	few	TGTGCCAGCAGCCAGGAGCCCGCGGGCTCTGAGTACTTC	CASSQEPAGSEYF
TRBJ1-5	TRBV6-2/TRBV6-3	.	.	TGTGTCAGTAGTCACGGTCGGACAGACAATCAGCCCCAGCATTTT	CVSSHGRTDNQPQHF
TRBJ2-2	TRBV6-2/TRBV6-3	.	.	TGTGCCAGCAGTAGGATAGGGGACGCCGGGGAGCTGATTTTT	CASSRIGDAGELIF
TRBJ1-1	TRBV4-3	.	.	TGTGCCTGCAGCCAAGATGGGAGAGGGAATTACACTGAAGCTTTCTTT	CACSQDGRGNYTEAFF
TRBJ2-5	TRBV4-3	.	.	TGCGCCAGTAGCCAAGATACGGGGATGGGAGAGATCCAGTACTTC	CASSQDTGMGEIQYF
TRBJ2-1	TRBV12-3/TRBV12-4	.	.	TGTGTCAGCAAGTTCTTTGGGGGTAGAGCTAAGCAGTTCTTC	CVSKFFGGRAKQFF
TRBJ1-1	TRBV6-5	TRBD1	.	TGTGCCGGCAGTTACTCTACAGGGGGAACGGGAAACTCTGAAGCTTTCTTT	CAGSYSTGGTGNSEAFF
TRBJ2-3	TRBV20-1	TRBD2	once	TGCGGAGGACTAGCGGCCTTCACAGATATGCAGTATTTT	CGGLAAFTDMQYF
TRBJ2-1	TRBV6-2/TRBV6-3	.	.	TGTGCCAGCAGTCCCGCGGGCTCCTACAATGAGCAGTTCTTC	CASSPAGSYNEQFF
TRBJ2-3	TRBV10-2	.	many	TGCGCCAGCAGTGTGGTGGGGAGGACAGATACGCAGTATTTT	CASSVVGRTDTQYF
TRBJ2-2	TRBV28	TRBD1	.	TGTGCCATCAGCTCAGTACTTACCCGTGGACAGGGTACCACCGGGGAACTGTTGTTT	CAISSVLTRGQGTTGELLF
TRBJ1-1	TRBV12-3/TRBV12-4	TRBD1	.	TGTGCCAGCAGTTTATCCCGGACAGGGGTAACTGAAACTTTCTTT	CASSLSRTGVTETFF